This TCR beta chain was recorded in a study of blood T cell repertoires in COVID-19. The overall study: The cDNA or gDNA used as material had been derived from T cells, B-cell-depleted T cells, or PBMCs.

Deletions cut 5 bases from V and 0 bases from J, with 12 bases between. The CDR3 extends over 15 amino acids. Per germline, CDR1 SGHAT and CDR2 FQNNGV. How the authors handled the data: Quantification of nucleated cells was approximated via reference gene primer amplification. Assay used: immunoSEQ multiplex PCR; TCRdb lists only in-frame clones, some missing. V and J calls and clone size come straight from that table; D and trimming were deduced from the DNA. This table has about 190,000 clones, 70% to 85% appearing once. The sequenced sample consisted of peripheral blood. The rearrangement uses TRBV11-2 and TRBJ2-3; D is ambiguous. The clonotype comes from an elderly man with COVID-19, enrolled during active disease. As DNA, the CDR3 is TGTGCCAGCAGCGCAATCGACGGGAGCACAGATACGCAGTATTTT. Translated: CASSAIDGSTDTQYF. Supplemented by reference TRBV11-2 and TRBJ2-3, the full variable domain reads EAGVAQSPRYKIIEKRQSVAFWCNPISGHATLYWYQQILGQGPKLLIQFQNNGVVDDSQLPKDRFSAERLKGVDSTLKIQPAKLEDSAVYLCASSAIDGSTDTQYFGPGTRLTVL.